Reported below is one TCR beta chain. Its antigen specificity is not known. No clone much larger than this one lies a single base away; base qualities are absent. Participants in the prospective study were aged about 18 to 95 years, lived in 20 to 25 United States geographic areas, and enrolled through a virtual design. In the prospective study, participants were assigned to cohorts based on the clinical history participants reported in a screening survey and a study questionnaire. In the prospective study, mobile phlebotomists collected whole blood, serum and a nasopharyngeal or oropharyngeal swab from each participant. Participants in the prospective study had the option to provide additional blood draws and questionnaires over an approximately two-month period. Before DNA extraction, blood samples from the prospective study were shipped at room temperature or frozen. These data come from a study of blood T cell repertoires in COVID-19 (dated by TCRdb to 2020 to 2022). For context, the study as a whole: Recovered participants in ImmuneRACE Cohort 3 were defined as having two consecutive negative NP/OP PCR tests, clearance from a healthcare professional, or resolution of symptoms. Deeply sampled blood TCRbeta repertoires from subjects exposed to, actively infected with, or recovered from COVID-19 were included in the dataset. Samples were obtained from the ongoing ImmuneRACE study (first 160 participants) and from some 1,200 subjects provided by 6 global collaborators. The repertoires were made available in a free public database intended to serve as a resource for research on the immune response to SARS-CoV-2. The material from the prospective study consisted of cDNA or gDNA derived from T cells, B-cell-depleted T cells, or PBMCs. Sample metadata almost always included a de-identified subject ID, COVID-19 status, age in years and sex. Samples from collaborators originated in the United States, Italy and Spain and spanned both the acute and convalescent phases of COVID-19. Where HLA class I and class II types were available, the types were taken from metadata supplied by the sample provider, not from assay-based typing. Study-wide conclusions, independent of this receptor: The amount of clinical and demographic metadata varied by source and participant and was provided uncurated.

The CDR3 numbers 14 residues from cysteine through phenylalanine. Only CDR3 DNA is held: 42 bases, read in frame from base 1. Reading the germline V gene gives CDR1 MNHNS and CDR2 SASEGT. V sheds 3 bases and J sheds 4 bases, leaving 12 bases between their ends. The immunoSEQ Assay, a bias-controlled multiplex PCR, was used to amplify TCRbeta CDR3 regions from genomic DNA. The source study handled its data this way. The number of nucleated cells in each sample was estimated from the amplification of reference gene primers within the assay. To quantify the absolute abundance of each unique TCRbeta CDR3 rearrangement, sequence reads were collapsed and filtered. For each sample, productive Simpson clonality was calculated by taking the square root of Simpson's diversity index across productive rearrangements. TCRdb obtained this table from immuneACCESS and retained in-frame rearrangements with V and J assigned. These tables miss some clones; where compared with another copy, unresolved V genes account for less than half of the shortfall, and the remainder is unexplained. V and J calls and clone size are as listed in that table; D and trimming were resolved from the DNA. This sample comprises roughly 150,000 clones, roughly 78% of them detected only once. The biggest ten clones account for 15% to 20% of the sample.

The source is a woman in her sixties or seventies in a cohort exposed to, infected with or recovered from COVID-19 (not recorded which). This chain joins TRBV6-1 to TRBJ1-1, with the D gene not confidently named. Material: PBMCs or T cells enriched from blood (not recorded which). The CDR3 sequence is CASSEARRSTEAFF. DNA sequence: TGTGCCAGCAGTGAGGCCAGGAGGAGCACTGAAGCTTTCTTT.